One sample yielded the 26 T cell receptor beta chains listed below, sequenced in a study of T cells after yellow fever vaccination. TCRdb passed the 5' RACE reads through MiXCR, listing each CDR3 protein once. Altogether about 320,000 distinct CDR3 sequences are present, approximately 4% being singletons, with the ten largest covering 19%. The sequences come from PBMCs, collected 15 days after the yellow fever booster vaccination. All receptors derive from a young man who received the YFV17D yellow fever vaccine.

The chain carries TRBV2 and TRBJ1-5; D ambiguous. The CDR3 loop spans 14 amino acids. Deletions cut 3 bases from V and 4 bases from J, with 10 bases between. Germline-derived CDR1 and CDR2 are SNHLY and FYNNEI. The CDR3 sequence: CASSELNGNQPQHF. The DNA for the CDR3 is TGTGCCAGCAGTGAGCTAAACGGGAATCAGCCCCAGCATTTT.

This clonotype has at least ten counts. This chain connects TRBV20-1 to TRBJ1-2; 8 nucleotides agree with TRBD1. V lost 0 bases, J lost 8 bases, and 5 bases stayed unmatched. This CDR3 region has 13 residues. Germline V gene sequence: CDR1 DFQATT, CDR2 SNEGSKA (reference sequence). CDR3: CSAREPDREGYTF. For the CDR3, the DNA is TGCAGTGCTAGAGAACCGGACAGGGAGGGCTACACCTTC.

The V gene is TRBV28, the J gene TRBJ1-5, with 7 bases lining up with TRBD1. Germline V gene sequence: CDR1 MDHEN, CDR2 SYDVKM. Losses at the gene ends were 7 bases for V and 3 bases for J; bases not matched to a gene: 6. The CDR3 totals 14 residues. The CDR3 coding sequence is TGTGCCAGCATCGGCAGGGGGTTCAATCAGCCCCAGCATTTT. This codes for CASIGRGFNQPQHF.

This clonotype has only a few counts. This chain joins TRBV4-1 and TRBJ1-5, with D hard to call. This CDR3 has 16 residues. The ends were cut back, 0 bases at V and 0 bases at J, with 9 bases in the middle. The V gene's germline CDR1 is MGHRA and CDR2 YSYEKL. The CDR3: CASSQDGRYSNQPQHF. In DNA, the CDR3 is TGCGCCAGCAGCCAAGATGGTCGCTATAGCAATCAGCCCCAGCATTTT.

The CDR3 DNA sequence: TGTGCCAGCAGTGAGTTCCGGGCTGAGGACTATGGCTACACCTTC. Residues: CASSEFRAEDYGYTF. The chain is built from TRBV2 and TRBJ1-2, with unresolved D. Trimming cost V 3 bases and J 3 bases, with 14 bases left between them. The CDR3 has 15 amino acids. Germline V gene data show CDR1 as SNHLY and CDR2 as FYNNEI.

This clonotype occurred a few times. The chain employs TRBV4-3 and TRBJ2-1; no definite D call. The CDR3 is made up of 18 amino acids. V was shortened by 0 bases and J by 6 bases, with 21 bases between the two germline ends. Germline CDR1 reads LGHNA; CDR2 reads YSLEER. CDR3 coding DNA: TGCGCCAGCAGCCAAGAAAACATTCGGCTTGGATGGGGCAATGAGCAGTTCTTC. It codes for CASSQENIRLGWGNEQFF.

There are a few counts of this clonotype. The chain couples TRBV6-5 to TRBJ1-1; D not certain. V gave up 2 bases and J gave up 7 bases, with 11 bases separating them. The CDR3 runs 13 residues. Germline V gene data show CDR1 as MNHEY and CDR2 as SVGAGI. This CDR3 is CASSYNTRNEAFF. For the CDR3, the DNA is TGTGCCAGCAGTTACAACACCCGGAATGAAGCTTTCTTT.

This clonotype was counted at least ten times. This sequence joins TRBV7-2 and TRBJ1-4; no definite D call. CDR3 length: 14 amino acids. Looked up from germline, CDR1 is SGHTA and CDR2 is FQGNSA. Trimming took off 0 bases at V and 8 bases at J, with 10 bases between the two ends. CDR3 DNA: TGTGCCAGCAGCTTAGCAATGTCTGGGGAAAAACTGTTTTTT. Its protein is CASSLAMSGEKLFF.

This clonotype showed up just a few times. CDR3 sequence reads: CASSPRAQAFKETQYF. CDR3 bases: TGTGCCAGCAGCCCCCGGGCTCAGGCCTTCAAAGAGACCCAGTACTTC. J is TRBJ2-5 and V is TRBV3-1; D remains ambiguous. V lost 4 bases and J 3 bases, leaving 18 bases between the germline ends. CDR3 length: 16 amino acids. Germline assignment: CDR1 LGHDT and CDR2 YNNKEL (reference sequence).

This clonotype was seen many times. The rearrangement links TRBV7-9 to TRBJ1-1; tentative D call: TRBD1 (5 bases). CDR3 length: 13 residues. Deletions cut 0 bases from V and 7 bases from J, with 9 bases between. Germline values: CDR1 SEHNR, CDR2 FQNEAQ (reference sequence). CDR3 loop: CASSLAGEGEAFF. CDR3 in DNA: TGTGCCAGCAGCTTAGCAGGGGAAGGTGAAGCTTTCTTT.

At least ten counts were recorded for this clonotype. The J gene is TRBJ2-7, the V gene TRBV5-6, with 7 nucleotides matching TRBD1. Germline values: CDR1 SGHDT, CDR2 YYEEEE. This CDR3 spans 16 amino acids. J was trimmed by 0 bases and V by 4 bases; bases with no gene match: 10. The CDR3: CASSDRGQALSYEQYV. CDR3 DNA: TGTGCCAGCAGCGACCGTGGACAGGCCCTCTCCTACGAGCAGTACGTC.

This clonotype was picked up a small number of times. This chain uses TRBV5-4 with TRBJ1-1; the D is unclear. V was trimmed by 6 bases and J by 1 base, leaving 13 bases between them. Germline-derived CDR1 and CDR2 are SGHNT and YYREEE (reference sequence). This CDR3 region has 14 residues. CDR3 loop: CASNGRGSNTEAFF. The CDR3 bases are TGTGCCAGCAACGGAAGAGGATCGAACACTGAAGCTTTCTTT.

This clonotype was counted at least ten times. V usage is TRBV7-3 and J usage is TRBJ2-5; TRBD1 agrees at 7 bases. V was pared by 5 bases and J by 5 bases, with 11 bases of the junction left unmatched. This CDR3 comprises 15 residues. The germline gives CDR1 SGHTA, CDR2 FQGTGA. The CDR3 loop is CASSAGTVPFETQYF. CDR3 in DNA: TGTGCCAGCAGCGCCGGGACAGTACCCTTCGAGACCCAGTACTTC.

This clonotype was observed many times. The V call is TRBV20-1, the J call TRBJ2-4; TRBD2 matches 7 bases. This CDR3 region has 11 residues. The V gene's germline CDR1 is DFQATT and CDR2 SNEGSKA (reference sequence). Trimming cost V 3 bases and J 7 bases; bases outside gene matches: 0. The CDR3, as DNA: TGCAGTGCTAGGGGGGGGAACATTCAGTACTTC. Amino acid sequence: CSARGGNIQYF.

This clonotype has a count of ten or more. The chain combines TRBV5-1 with TRBJ2-1, with 8 bases matching TRBD2. With 4 bases clipped from V and 6 bases from J, the junction kept 3 bases outside the gene matches. CDR1 SGHRS and CDR2 YFSETQ come from the germline V gene. The CDR3 contains 13 residues. The CDR3 region is CASSRGGSNEQFF. The DNA for the CDR3 is TGCGCCAGCAGCCGGGGGGGGAGCAATGAGCAGTTCTTC.

This clonotype was detected many times. The DNA of the CDR3 is TGTGCCAGCGGTCGGGACAACTCCTACGAGCAGTACTTC. This gives the protein CASGRDNSYEQYF. This sequence joins TRBV27 and TRBJ2-7; D is possibly TRBD1 (6 bases). Trimming cost V 8 bases and J 0 bases, with 11 bases left between them. The germline V gene encodes CDR1 MNHEY and CDR2 SMNVEV (reference sequence). The CDR3 runs to 13 residues.

V gene TRBV29-1 combines with J gene TRBJ2-5; no reliable D call. This CDR3 spans 13 amino acids. With 6 bases removed from V and 0 bases from J, the gap between germline ends came to 11 bases. The germline V gene has CDR1 SQVTM and CDR2 ANQGSEA. CDR3 protein: CSVDLEYQETQYF. The CDR3 region has the DNA TGCAGCGTCGACCTAGAATACCAAGAGACCCAGTACTTC.

This clonotype was recorded at least ten times. V is TRBV25-1 and J is TRBJ2-3; 9 nucleotides align to TRBD1. J lost 7 bases, V lost 4 bases, and 3 bases had no gene match. From germline, CDR1 is MGHDK and CDR2 SYGVNS. The CDR3 sequence is 13 residues long. CDR3 residues: CASSGGTGHTQYF. The CDR3 nucleotides read TGTGCCAGCAGTGGAGGGACAGGGCATACGCAGTATTTT.

Ten or more counts support this clonotype. V usage is TRBV5-1 and J usage is TRBJ2-1; D gene uncertain. From germline, CDR1 is SGHRS and CDR2 YFSETQ. The CDR3 consists of 12 residues. V lost 4 bases and J 8 bases, leaving 10 bases between the germline ends. CDR3 bases: TGCGCCAGCAGCGGCCTTTCCGATGAGCAGTTCTTC. Its translation is CASSGLSDEQFF. The entire variable domain, with the rest obtained from reference TRBV5-1 and TRBJ2-1, is as follows: KAGVTQTPRYLIKTRGQQVTLSCSPISGHRSVSWYQQTPGQGLQFLFEYFSETQRNKGNFPGRFSGRQFSNSRSEMNVSTLELGDSALYLCASSGLSDEQFFGPGTRLTVL.

This clonotype has just a few counts. The chain has TRBV7-3 and TRBJ2-6; maybe TRBD1 (5 bases). Between the trimmed V and J ends, which lost 2 bases and 2 bases, there was a span of 7 bases. This CDR3 contains 15 residues. Germline V gives CDR1 SGHTA, CDR2 FQGTGA. CDR3 DNA: TGTGCCAGCAGCTTATCGACAGCTGGGGCCAACGTCCTGACTTTC. This translates into CASSLSTAGANVLTF.

This clonotype was observed many times. The chain couples TRBV9 to TRBJ2-2, with 10 positions matching TRBD2. Per germline, CDR1 SGDLS and CDR2 YYNGEE. Trimming at V came to 4 bases and at J to 1 base, leaving 1 base not matched to a gene. This CDR3 comprises 15 residues. CDR3 sequence reads: CASSPSGGNTGELFF. The CDR3 DNA reads TGTGCCAGCAGCCCTAGCGGGGGGAACACCGGGGAGCTGTTTTTT.

This clonotype was picked up many times. The J gene is TRBJ2-1, the V gene TRBV29-1, with TRBD1 as a possible D gene (5 bases). Germline V CDR1 and CDR2: SQVTM, ANQGSEA. The ends were cut back, 4 bases at V and 8 bases at J, with 15 bases in the middle. The CDR3 loop spans 13 amino acids. For the CDR3, the DNA is TGCAGCGTTGTCCGGCAGGGTTTCGATGAGCAGTTCTTC. Its protein product is CSVVRQGFDEQFF.

The chain employs TRBV7-6 and TRBJ2-2, with D tentatively TRBD2 (5 bases). The CDR3 is 16 amino acids. V gave up 1 base and J gave up 3 bases, with 12 bases separating them. Germline V gene sequence: CDR1 SGHVS, CDR2 FNYEAQ. The CDR3 DNA follows: TGTGCCAGCAGCTTAGTCGGGTCGGACTACACCGGGGAGCTGTTTTTT. This sequence encodes CASSLVGSDYTGELFF.

This clonotype showed up many times. The gene calls are TRBV20-1 and TRBJ2-1; 11 bases agree with TRBD2. This CDR3 region has 14 residues. Looked up from germline, CDR1 is DFQATT and CDR2 is SNEGSKA (reference sequence). With 2 bases clipped from V and 5 bases from J, the junction kept 2 bases outside the gene matches. CDR3 in amino acids: CSARRLAGNNEQFF. The CDR3 nucleotides read TGCAGTGCTAGAAGACTAGCGGGGAACAATGAGCAGTTCTTC.

This rearrangement joins TRBV11-2 to TRBJ1-1; 9 nucleotides agree with TRBD1. The V segment lost 3 bases and the J segment 1 base; nucleotides outside the gene matches: 3. Germline lookup yields CDR1 SGHAT and CDR2 FQNNGV. CDR3 length equals 15 residues. The chain's CDR3 is CASSFGTGQNTEAFF. The CDR3 coding sequence is TGTGCCAGCAGCTTTGGGACAGGGCAGAACACTGAAGCTTTCTTT.

This clonotype has at least ten counts. CDR3 residues: CASSKTNSGANVLTF. For the CDR3, the DNA is TGTGCCAGCAGCAAGACCAACTCCGGGGCCAACGTCCTGACTTTC. This chain connects TRBV12-3 or TRBV12-4 to TRBJ2-6; no reliable D call. The CDR3 spans 15 residues. V dropped 6 bases and J dropped 4 bases, with 13 bases sitting between them.